This T cell receptor beta chain was observed in a study of blood T cell repertoires in COVID-19. Study details: The samples span acute and convalescent COVID-19 from the United States, Italy and Spain. T cells, B-cell-depleted T cells, or PBMCs supplied cDNA or gDNA.

The CDR3 consists of 15 residues. The germline V gene has CDR1 SGDLS and CDR2 YYNGEE. The V and J ends lost 4 bases and 4 bases, in that order; junction bases with no gene match: 8. Source study methods: The assay estimated nucleated cells by amplifying reference gene primers. Clones were read by immunoSEQ multiplex PCR, and TCRdb kept only the in-frame ones, dropping some. V, J and clone size derive from that table, while D and trimming were established from the DNA sequence. The data contain about 340,000 clones, around 88% of them singletons. The chain links TRBV9 to TRBJ1-3; 7 positions match TRBD1. The origin of this receptor is a woman between 55 and 75 years old with COVID-19, enrolled during active disease. Input material: peripheral blood. CDR3 region: CASSSQGGEGNTIYF. CDR3 bases: TGTGCCAGCAGCTCTCAGGGGGGCGAAGGAAACACCATATATTTT. Supplemented by reference TRBV9 and TRBJ1-3, the full variable domain reads DSGVTQTPKHLITATGQRVTLRCSPRSGDLSVYWYQQSLDQGLQFLIQYYNGEERAKGNILERFSAQQFPDLHSELNLSSLELGDSALYFCASSSQGGEGNTIYFGEGSWLTVV.